A selection of T cell receptor beta chains follows, all from one sample in a study of cytomegalovirus exposure and HLA in healthy donors. The repertoire was sequenced with immunoSEQ multiplex PCR; TCRdb's copy has only in-frame clones and lacks some. The table has around 160,000 clones, under 95% seen once. Sequencing was performed on PBMCs. Receptors were obtained from a woman aged 18-30 years in good health and CMV-seropositive. Both conserved end residues are part of each CDR3. The order of the fields is D gene, J gene, V gene, CDR3 protein. A D gene is named only where the DNA matches it firmly.

>TRBD2|TRBJ2-1|TRBV27
CASSTVAGGFAYNEQFF
>-|TRBJ1-4|TRBV4-1
CASSQEVPDFNEKLFF
>TRBD1|TRBJ1-1|TRBV29-1
CSVALRDRVTEAFF
>TRBD2|TRBJ2-2|TRBV7-9
CASSLLLAGNTGELFF
>TRBD2|TRBJ2-7|TRBV5-1
CASSFGLAGASTYEQYF
>-|TRBJ2-5|TRBV7-7
CASSLAGAGETQYF
>TRBD2|TRBJ2-5|TRBV5-1
CASSLRGREQETQYF
>TRBD1|TRBJ2-1|TRBV18
CASSPGTGDGQFF
>-|TRBJ2-3|TRBV28
CASSLRQGADTQYF
>-|TRBJ1-6|TRBV5-1
CASSWSTGGSPLHF
>-|TRBJ1-1|TRBV6-5
CASSYTGDTEAFF
>-|TRBJ2-1|TRBV25-1
CASSEWAEERPYEQFF
>-|TRBJ2-5|TRBV6-5
CASSLSGTGRTQYF
>TRBD1|TRBJ1-5|TRBV5-1
CASRPDRGNQPQHF
>TRBD1|TRBJ2-5|TRBV5-1
CASSLVQGAIHGQSQETQYF
>TRBD2|TRBJ2-4|TRBV4-1
CASSQFILAGVRNIQYF
>-|TRBJ2-5|TRBV7-9
CASSLDGSYGLYF
>TRBD2|TRBJ2-1|TRBV7-3
CASSPGLAGSYEQFF
>TRBD1|TRBJ1-2|TRBV18
CASSPPGQNYGYTF
>TRBD1|TRBJ2-5|TRBV30
CAWSGQGETQYF
>-|TRBJ1-1|TRBV28
CASSLTGNTEAFF
>-|TRBJ2-7|TRBV7-8
CASSAHRGGGEQYF
>TRBD1|TRBJ1-5|TRBV2
CASREAGTGNQPQHF
>TRBD2|TRBJ2-7|TRBV5-4
CASSLTRGVQYF
>TRBD1|TRBJ2-3|TRBV11-2
CASGSGQATDTQYF
>TRBD2|TRBJ2-5|TRBV2
CASTSGRETQYF
>TRBD1|TRBJ1-2|TRBV2
CASTRDRDGYTF
>-|TRBJ2-5|TRBV4-2
CASSPYVGSGSQETQYF
>-|TRBJ1-1|TRBV6-1
CASSEDPGGLEAFF
>-|TRBJ2-7|TRBV9
CASSATGTYEQYF
>TRBD1|TRBJ1-4|TRBV25-1
CASSEGTGEEKLFF
>-|TRBJ2-2|TRBV19
CASREVPNTGELFF
>TRBD1|TRBJ2-7|TRBV15
CATREGQAAYEQYF
>TRBD2|TRBJ2-3|TRBV5-6
CASSAGLAGLTDTQYF
>TRBD1|TRBJ1-5|TRBV6-6
CASSRGQGDNQPQHF
>-|TRBJ1-5|TRBV5-6
CASSLRGNQPQHF
>TRBD1|TRBJ1-2|TRBV14
CASSQVTSGTGYGYTF
>TRBD1|TRBJ1-3|TRBV10-3
CAIQGGGGNTIYF
>TRBD2|TRBJ2-7|TRBV27
CASSFTGAGEKQYF
>TRBD2|TRBJ2-5|TRBV6-6
CASSYSSGGIQETQYF
>TRBD2|TRBJ2-2|TRBV7-9
CAIHRDYSTGELFF
>TRBD2|TRBJ2-6|TRBV28
CASRSPGLAGARSGANVLTF